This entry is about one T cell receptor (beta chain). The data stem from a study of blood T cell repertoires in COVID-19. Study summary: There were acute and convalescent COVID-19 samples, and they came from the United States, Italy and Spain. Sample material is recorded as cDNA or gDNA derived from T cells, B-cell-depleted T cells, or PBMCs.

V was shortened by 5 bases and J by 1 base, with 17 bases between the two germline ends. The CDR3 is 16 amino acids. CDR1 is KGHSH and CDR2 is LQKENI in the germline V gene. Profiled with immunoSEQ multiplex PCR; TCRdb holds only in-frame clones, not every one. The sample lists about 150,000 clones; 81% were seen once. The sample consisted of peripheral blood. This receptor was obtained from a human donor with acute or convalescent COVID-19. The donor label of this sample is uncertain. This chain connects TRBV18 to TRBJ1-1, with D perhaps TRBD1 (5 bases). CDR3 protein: CASSSSRAGTNTEAFF. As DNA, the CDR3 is TGTGCCAGCTCATCCTCTCGGGCGGGGACGAACACTGAAGCTTTCTTT.